The 10 T cell receptor beta chains below come from one sample, sequenced in a study of T cells after yellow fever vaccination. One entry per CDR3 protein results from TCRdb running MiXCR on the 5' RACE reads. The profile shows 200,000 to 300,000 distinct CDR3 sequences, approximately 6.8% of them singletons. Source: CD4+ T cells sorted from PBMCs, taken on the day of the yellow fever booster vaccination. The receptor source for this set is a man aged 30 to 39 who received the YFV17D yellow fever vaccine.

This clonotype showed up many times. V gene TRBV5-1 combines with J gene TRBJ2-2; 8 bases line up with TRBD1. Trimming took 0 bases from V and 2 from J; bases not matched to a gene: 18. Germline loops: CDR1 SGHRS, CDR2 YFSETQ. The CDR3 is made up of 21 amino acids. The CDR3: CASSLGPGGSGNLFNTGELFF. The CDR3 DNA reads as TGCGCCAGCAGCTTGGGGCCAGGGGGCTCCGGGAATTTGTTCAACACCGGGGAGCTGTTTTTT.

This clonotype was found a few times. This sequence joins TRBV29-1 and TRBJ1-5; D is undetermined. V lost 4 bases to trimming and J lost 9 bases, with 7 bases between them. This CDR3 contains 10 residues. Germline CDR1 and CDR2: SQVTM and ANQGSEA. CDR3 residues: CSVADRPQHF. CDR3 in DNA: TGCAGCGTTGCCGATAGGCCCCAGCATTTT.

This clonotype turned up a few times. The chain joins TRBV7-9 to TRBJ2-1; TRBD2 matches at 12 bases. The trim removed 0 bases at V and 7 bases at J, leaving 4 bases unmatched. This CDR3 has 16 amino acids. CDR1 and CDR2 (germline): SEHNR, FQNEAQ (reference sequence). The CDR3: CASSLALAGGRNEQFF. Here the CDR3 DNA reads TGTGCCAGCAGCTTAGCTCTAGCGGGAGGGAGGAATGAGCAGTTCTTC.

This clonotype was seen repeatedly, ten times or more. The V and J genes are TRBV7-9 and TRBJ2-1; a possible D gene is TRBD2 (5 bases). Germline V gene sequence: CDR1 SEHNR, CDR2 FQNEAQ (reference sequence). V dropped 2 bases and J dropped 9 bases, with 8 bases sitting between them. This CDR3 spans 12 amino acids. The CDR3, as DNA: TGTGCCAGCAGCTTATTTGAGGGTGAGCAGTTCTTC. This codes for CASSLFEGEQFF.

This clonotype was counted many times. The V gene is TRBV3-1, the J gene TRBJ2-1; D perhaps matches TRBD2 (5 bases). V dropped 4 bases and J dropped 6 bases, with 16 bases sitting between them. The germline gives CDR1 LGHDT, CDR2 YNNKEL (reference sequence). The CDR3 contains 15 residues. In DNA, the CDR3 is TGTGCCAGCAGCCTCCCTCGAGGGATCACCAATGAGCAGTTCTTC. It yields the protein CASSLPRGITNEQFF.

This clonotype was seen a single time. At one of its ends the junction is not consistent with the germline gene, which may arise from a read error. The J gene is TRBJ2-2, the V gene TRBV20-1, with D perhaps matching TRBD1 (6 bases). The CDR3 consists of 15 residues. Germline lookup yields CDR1 DFQATT and CDR2 SNEGSKA (reference sequence). This CDR3 reads CSAHKSTGITGKLFF. CDR3 sequence (DNA): TGCAGTGCTCACAAATCCACAGGGATTACCGGGAAGCTGTTTTTT.

This clonotype has a count of ten or more. The chain links TRBV12-3 or TRBV12-4 to TRBJ2-7; D possibly corresponds to TRBD2 (6 bases). Trimming shortened V by 7 bases and J by 9 bases, and 16 bases separated the two germline ends. The length of the CDR3 is 12 residues. CDR3 region: CASNKEGIGQYF. The CDR3 DNA reads TGTGCCAGCAACAAGGAGGGGATCGGGCAGTACTTC.

This clonotype was detected many times. The V call is TRBV5-1, the J call TRBJ2-7; 8 bases agree with TRBD2. Losses at the gene ends were 0 bases for V and 2 bases for J; bases not matched to a gene: 10. CDR3 length equals 17 residues. Germline CDR1 and CDR2: SGHRS and YFSETQ. The CDR3 reads CASSLAQGGRSTYEQYF. CDR3 in DNA: TGCGCCAGCAGCTTGGCCCAGGGCGGGAGGTCCACCTACGAGCAGTACTTC. The full variable domain, completed using reference TRBV5-1 and TRBJ2-7, is KAGVTQTPRYLIKTRGQQVTLSCSPISGHRSVSWYQQTPGQGLQFLFEYFSETQRNKGNFPGRFSGRQFSNSRSEMNVSTLELGDSALYLCASSLAQGGRSTYEQYFGPGTRLTVT.

This clonotype appeared many times. The gene calls are TRBV28 and TRBJ1-4, with a possible D match to TRBD1 (5 bases). This CDR3 has 14 amino acids. Trimming removed 6 bases from V and 4 bases from J, with 12 bases in between. CDR1 is MDHEN, CDR2 SYDVKM, per germline. In DNA form, the CDR3 reads TGTGCCAGCAGCCGCCCAGGGATTAATGAAAAACTGTTTTTT. It encodes CASSRPGINEKLFF.

This clonotype occurred many times. The chain joins TRBV6-2 or TRBV6-3 to TRBJ2-1; D gene ambiguous. The CDR3 has 17 residues. V was shortened by 7 bases and J by 5 bases, with 24 bases between the two germline ends. Germline CDR1 MNHEY, CDR2 SVGEGT. The CDR3 loop reads CASTTLPTRLRNNEQFF. The CDR3 DNA is TGTGCCAGCACAACTCTCCCTACTCGTCTACGGAACAATGAGCAGTTCTTC.